The 6 T cell receptor beta chains presented below share a single source sample, sequenced in a study of blood T cell repertoires in COVID-19. TCRdb's copy holds only in-frame clones and misses some; the assay was immunoSEQ multiplex PCR. The sample carries 210,000 or so clones, approximately 80% recorded once. The sequenced sample consisted of peripheral blood. The receptors were sampled from a woman of 80 years or more with COVID-19, enrolled during active disease.

The V gene is TRBV7-9, the J gene TRBJ2-5, with TRBD2 matching 8 bases. With 4 bases clipped from V and 4 bases from J, the junction kept 8 bases outside the gene matches. There are 15 residues in the CDR3. CDR1 SEHNR and CDR2 FQNEAQ come from the germline V gene (reference sequence). This CDR3 reads CASSSPRGLGETQYF. In DNA, the CDR3 is TGTGCCAGCAGCTCCCCCAGGGGACTAGGAGAGACCCAGTACTTC.

The chain recombines TRBV12-3 or TRBV12-4 with TRBJ1-2; a possible D gene is TRBD1 (5 bases). The CDR3 covers 13 residues. Trimming removed 4 bases at V and 4 bases at J, with 10 bases between. The CDR3 loop is CASSSDSSYGYTF. CDR3 sequence (DNA): TGTGCCAGCAGTTCCGACAGTTCCTATGGCTACACCTTC.

J is TRBJ1-3 and V is TRBV9, with D possibly being TRBD1 (5 bases). With 3 bases removed from V and 0 bases from J, the gap between germline ends came to 13 bases. The CDR3 has 16 residues. Germline V lookup: CDR1 SGDLS, CDR2 YYNGEE. In DNA, the CDR3 is TGTGCCAGCAGCGATAATCAGGGTATCTCTGGAAACACCATATATTTT. As protein: CASSDNQGISGNTIYF.

This chain links TRBV24-1 with TRBJ1-2; 7 bases fit TRBD1. The germline gives CDR1 KGHDR, CDR2 SFDVKD. Trimming at V came to 7 bases and at J to 6 bases, leaving 7 bases not matched to a gene. The CDR3 consists of 13 residues. The CDR3 DNA follows: TGTGCCACCAGCCGACAGGGAACTAATGGCTACACCTTC. Translating gives CATSRQGTNGYTF.

This clone has more than one count but fewer than ten. The rearrangement links TRBV29-1 to TRBJ1-1; D may be TRBD1 (6 bases). Germline CDR1 and CDR2: SQVTM and ANQGSEA. V was cut by 7 bases and J by 1 base, with 10 bases left in between. The CDR3 has 12 amino acids. CDR3 loop: CSGRTANTEAFF. DNA of the CDR3: TGCAGCGGCCGGACAGCGAACACTGAAGCTTTCTTT.

The chain carries TRBV7-6 and TRBJ1-6, with 7 nucleotides matching TRBD1. The CDR3 is 17 residues long. The ends lost 3 bases at V and 6 bases at J; junction bases unmatched: 11. Germline loops: CDR1 SGHVS, CDR2 FNYEAQ. CDR3 in amino acids: CASSFADRAVVNSPLHF. DNA of the CDR3: TGTGCCAGCAGCTTCGCCGACAGGGCAGTAGTTAATTCACCCCTCCACTTT.